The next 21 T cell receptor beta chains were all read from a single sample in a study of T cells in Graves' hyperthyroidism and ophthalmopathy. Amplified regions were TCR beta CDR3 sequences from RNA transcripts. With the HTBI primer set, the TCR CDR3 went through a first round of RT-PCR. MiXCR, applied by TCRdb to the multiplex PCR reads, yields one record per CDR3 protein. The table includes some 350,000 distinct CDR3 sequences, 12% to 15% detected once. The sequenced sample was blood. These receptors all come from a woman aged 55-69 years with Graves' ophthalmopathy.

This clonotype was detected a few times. The CDR3 loop is CAIAKLAESTDTQYF. CDR3 in DNA: TGTGCCATCGCCAAACTAGCGGAGAGCACAGATACGCAGTATTTT. The chain employs TRBV10-3 and TRBJ2-3; 8 bases align to TRBD2. The CDR3 has 15 amino acids. The germline V gene has CDR1 ENHRY and CDR2 SYGVKD. Germline trimming cut 8 bases from V and 0 bases from J; bases unmatched to any gene: 7.

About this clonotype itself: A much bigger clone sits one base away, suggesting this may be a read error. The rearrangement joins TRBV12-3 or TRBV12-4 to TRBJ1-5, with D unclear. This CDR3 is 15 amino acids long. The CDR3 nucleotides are TGTGCCAGCAGTTTAGCGGACGGTAGCAGTCAGCCCCAGCATTTT. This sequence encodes CASSLADGSSQPQHF.

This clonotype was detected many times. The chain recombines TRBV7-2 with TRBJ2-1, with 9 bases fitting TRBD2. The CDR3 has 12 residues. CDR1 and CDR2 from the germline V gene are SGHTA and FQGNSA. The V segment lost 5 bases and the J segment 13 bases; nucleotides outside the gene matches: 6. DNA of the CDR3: TGTGCCAGCAGCCTCCGACTAGCGGCACAGTTCTTC. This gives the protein CASSLRLAAQFF.

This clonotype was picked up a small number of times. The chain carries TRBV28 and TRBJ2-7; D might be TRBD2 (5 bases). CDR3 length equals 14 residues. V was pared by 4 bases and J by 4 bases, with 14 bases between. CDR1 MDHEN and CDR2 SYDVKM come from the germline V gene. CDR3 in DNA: TGTGCCAGCAGTTCTCCTACTAGATCTTACGAGCAGTACTTC. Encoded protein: CASSSPTRSYEQYF.

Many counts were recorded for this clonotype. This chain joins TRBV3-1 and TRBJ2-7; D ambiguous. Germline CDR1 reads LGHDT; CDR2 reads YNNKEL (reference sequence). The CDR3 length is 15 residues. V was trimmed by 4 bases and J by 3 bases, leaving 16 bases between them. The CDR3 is CASSRSALSNYEQYF. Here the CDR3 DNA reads TGTGCCAGCAGCCGTAGTGCGCTATCCAACTACGAGCAGTACTTC.

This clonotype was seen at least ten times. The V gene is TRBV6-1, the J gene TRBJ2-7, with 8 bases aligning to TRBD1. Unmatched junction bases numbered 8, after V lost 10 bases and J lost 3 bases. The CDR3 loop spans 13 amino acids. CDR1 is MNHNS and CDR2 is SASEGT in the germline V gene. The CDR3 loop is CATEGGTGYEQYF. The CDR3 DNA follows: TGTGCCACCGAAGGGGGGACAGGCTACGAGCAGTACTTC.

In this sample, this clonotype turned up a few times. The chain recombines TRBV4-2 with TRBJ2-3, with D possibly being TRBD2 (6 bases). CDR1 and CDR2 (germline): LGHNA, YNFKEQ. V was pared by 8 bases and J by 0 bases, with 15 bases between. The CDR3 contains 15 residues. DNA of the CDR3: TGTGCCAGCGGATTAGCGGATTCTAGCACAGATACGCAGTATTTT. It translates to CASGLADSSTDTQYF.

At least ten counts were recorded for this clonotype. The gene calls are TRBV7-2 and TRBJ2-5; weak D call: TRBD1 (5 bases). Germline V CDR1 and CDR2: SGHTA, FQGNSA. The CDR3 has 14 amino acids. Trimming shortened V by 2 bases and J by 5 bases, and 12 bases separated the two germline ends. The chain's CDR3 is CASSLRRGLETQYF. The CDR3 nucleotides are TGTGCCAGCAGCTTACGTAGGGGCCTGGAGACCCAGTACTTC.

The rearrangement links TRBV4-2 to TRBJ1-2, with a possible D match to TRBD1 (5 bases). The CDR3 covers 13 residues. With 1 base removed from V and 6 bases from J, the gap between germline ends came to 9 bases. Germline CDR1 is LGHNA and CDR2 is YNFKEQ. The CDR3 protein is CASSQGGMNGYTF. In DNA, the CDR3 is TGTGCCAGCAGCCAAGGGGGGATGAATGGCTACACCTTC.

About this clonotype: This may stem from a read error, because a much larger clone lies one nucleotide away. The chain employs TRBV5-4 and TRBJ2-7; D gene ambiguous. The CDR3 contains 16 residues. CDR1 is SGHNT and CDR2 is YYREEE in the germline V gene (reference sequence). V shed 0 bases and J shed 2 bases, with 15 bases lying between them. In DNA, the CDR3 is TGTGCCAGCAGCTTGGGTGGATCGGGCGGACCCTACGAGCAGTACTTC. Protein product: CASSLGGSGGPYEQYF.

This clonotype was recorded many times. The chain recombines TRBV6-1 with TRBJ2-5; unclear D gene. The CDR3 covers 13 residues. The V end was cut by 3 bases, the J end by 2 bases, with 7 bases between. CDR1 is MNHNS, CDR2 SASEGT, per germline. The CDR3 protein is CASSDYIQETQYF. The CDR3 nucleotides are TGTGCCAGCAGTGACTACATTCAAGAGACCCAGTACTTC.

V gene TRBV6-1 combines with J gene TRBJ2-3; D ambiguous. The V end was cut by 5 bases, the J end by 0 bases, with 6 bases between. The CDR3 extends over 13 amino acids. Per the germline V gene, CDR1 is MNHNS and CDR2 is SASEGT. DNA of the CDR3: TGTGCCAGCAGTCGCCTTAGCACAGATACGCAGTATTTT. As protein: CASSRLSTDTQYF.

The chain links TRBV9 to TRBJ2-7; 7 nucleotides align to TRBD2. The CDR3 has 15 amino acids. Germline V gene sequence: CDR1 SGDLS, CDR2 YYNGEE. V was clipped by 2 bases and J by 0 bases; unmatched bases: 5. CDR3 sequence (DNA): TGTGCCAGCAGCGTCCGCGGGGGTAGCTCCTACGAGCAGTACTTC. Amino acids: CASSVRGGSSYEQYF.

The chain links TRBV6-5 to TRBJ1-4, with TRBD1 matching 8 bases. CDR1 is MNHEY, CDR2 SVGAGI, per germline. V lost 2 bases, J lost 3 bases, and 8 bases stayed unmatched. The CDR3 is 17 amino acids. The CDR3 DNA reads TGTGCCAGCAGTTACCGGACAGGGACGGAAGCTAATGAAAAACTGTTTTTT. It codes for CASSYRTGTEANEKLFF.

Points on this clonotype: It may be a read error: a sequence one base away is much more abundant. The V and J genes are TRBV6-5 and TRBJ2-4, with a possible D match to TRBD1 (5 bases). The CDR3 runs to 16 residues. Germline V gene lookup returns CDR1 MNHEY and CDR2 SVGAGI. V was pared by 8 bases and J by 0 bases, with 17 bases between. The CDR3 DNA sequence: TGTGCCAGCGGTTCGGTGGACATACTAGCCAAAAACATTCAGTACTTC. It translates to CASGSVDILAKNIQYF.

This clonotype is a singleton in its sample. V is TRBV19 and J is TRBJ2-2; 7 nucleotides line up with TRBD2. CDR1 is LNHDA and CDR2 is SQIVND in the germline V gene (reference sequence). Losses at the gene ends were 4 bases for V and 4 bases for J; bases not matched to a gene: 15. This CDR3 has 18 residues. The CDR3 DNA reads TGTGCCAGTAGTAGGGCAGAGGGGACTACCAGAAGCACCGGGGAGCTGTTTTTT. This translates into CASSRAEGTTRSTGELFF.

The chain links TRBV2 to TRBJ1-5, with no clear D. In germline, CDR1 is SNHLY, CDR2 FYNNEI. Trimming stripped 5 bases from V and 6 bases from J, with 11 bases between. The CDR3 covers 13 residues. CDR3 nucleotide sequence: TGTGCCAGCAGTTTAGCCTGGGGTCAGCCCCAGCATTTT. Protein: CASSLAWGQPQHF.

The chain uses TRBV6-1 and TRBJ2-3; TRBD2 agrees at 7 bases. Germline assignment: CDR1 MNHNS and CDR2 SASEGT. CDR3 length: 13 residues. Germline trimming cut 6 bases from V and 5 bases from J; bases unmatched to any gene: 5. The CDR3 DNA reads TGTGCCAGCAGCGAAAGCGGGATAGATACGCAGTATTTT. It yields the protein CASSESGIDTQYF.

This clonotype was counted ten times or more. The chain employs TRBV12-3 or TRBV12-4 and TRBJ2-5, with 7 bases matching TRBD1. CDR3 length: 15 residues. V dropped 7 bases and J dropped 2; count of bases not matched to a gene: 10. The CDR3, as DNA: TGTGCCAGCACTCTAATCCCGGGACAGCAAGAGACCCAGTACTTC. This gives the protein CASTLIPGQQETQYF.

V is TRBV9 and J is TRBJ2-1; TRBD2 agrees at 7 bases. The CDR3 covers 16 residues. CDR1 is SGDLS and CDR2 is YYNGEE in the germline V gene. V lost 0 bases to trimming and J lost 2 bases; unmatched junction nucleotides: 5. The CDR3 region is CASSVGASGTYNEQFF. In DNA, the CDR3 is TGTGCCAGCAGCGTAGGGGCTAGCGGTACCTACAATGAGCAGTTCTTC.

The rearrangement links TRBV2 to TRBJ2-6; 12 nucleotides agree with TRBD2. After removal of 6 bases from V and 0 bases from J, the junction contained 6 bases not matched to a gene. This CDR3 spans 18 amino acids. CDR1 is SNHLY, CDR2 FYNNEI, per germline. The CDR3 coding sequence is TGTGCCAGCAGGGGGACTAGCGGGTTCACCTCTGGGGCCAACGTCCTGACTTTC. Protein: CASRGTSGFTSGANVLTF.